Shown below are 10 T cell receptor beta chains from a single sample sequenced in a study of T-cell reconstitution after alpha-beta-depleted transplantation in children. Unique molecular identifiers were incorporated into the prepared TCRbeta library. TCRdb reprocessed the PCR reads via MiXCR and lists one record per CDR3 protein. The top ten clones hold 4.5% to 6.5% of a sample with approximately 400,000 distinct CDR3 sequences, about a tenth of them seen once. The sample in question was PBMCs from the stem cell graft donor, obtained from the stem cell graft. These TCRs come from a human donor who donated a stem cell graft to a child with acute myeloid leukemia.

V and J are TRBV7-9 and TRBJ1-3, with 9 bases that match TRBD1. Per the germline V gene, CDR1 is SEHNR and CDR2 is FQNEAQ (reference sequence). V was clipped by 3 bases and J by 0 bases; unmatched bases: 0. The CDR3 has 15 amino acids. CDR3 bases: TGTGCCAGCAGCTTGACAGGGGGCTCTGGAAACACCATATATTTT. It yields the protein CASSLTGGSGNTIYF. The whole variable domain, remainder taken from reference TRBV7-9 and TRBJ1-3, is DTGVSQNPRHKITKRGQNVTFRCDPISEHNRLYWYRQTLGQGPEFLTYFQNEAQLEKSRLLSDRFSAERPKGSFSTLEIQRTEQGDSAMYLCASSLTGGSGNTIYFGEGSWLTVV.

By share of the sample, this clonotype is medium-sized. The CDR3 region has the DNA TGCAGTGCCGATGGGGAGACAGGGCGCGGCTATGGCTACACCTTC. This codes for CSADGETGRGYGYTF. The V and J genes are TRBV20-1 and TRBJ1-2; 7 nucleotides line up with TRBD1. J gave up 4 bases and V 6 bases, and 14 bases lay outside the gene matches. This CDR3 has 15 residues. Germline CDR1 DFQATT, CDR2 SNEGSKA (reference sequence).

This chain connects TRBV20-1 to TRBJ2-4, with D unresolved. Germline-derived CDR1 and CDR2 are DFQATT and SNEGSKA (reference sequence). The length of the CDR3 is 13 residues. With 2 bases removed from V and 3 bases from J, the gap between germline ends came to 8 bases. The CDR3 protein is CSARLDDKNIQYF. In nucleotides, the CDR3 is TGCAGTGCTAGACTAGACGACAAAAACATTCAGTACTTC.

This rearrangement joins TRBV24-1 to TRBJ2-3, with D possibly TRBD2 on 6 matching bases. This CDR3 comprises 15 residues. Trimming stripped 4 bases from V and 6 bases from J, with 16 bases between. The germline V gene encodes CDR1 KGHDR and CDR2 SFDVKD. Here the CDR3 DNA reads TGTGCCACCAGTGAGGGGGGTACATCCAGGGATACGCAGTATTTT. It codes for CATSEGGTSRDTQYF.

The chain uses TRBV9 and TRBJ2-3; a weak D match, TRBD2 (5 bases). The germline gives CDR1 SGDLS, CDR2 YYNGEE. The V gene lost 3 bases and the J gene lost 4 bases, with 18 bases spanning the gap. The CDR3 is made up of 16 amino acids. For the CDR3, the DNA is TGTGCCAGCAGCGCAGACTTGGTCGGAGGTGCAGATACGCAGTATTTT. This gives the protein CASSADLVGGADTQYF.

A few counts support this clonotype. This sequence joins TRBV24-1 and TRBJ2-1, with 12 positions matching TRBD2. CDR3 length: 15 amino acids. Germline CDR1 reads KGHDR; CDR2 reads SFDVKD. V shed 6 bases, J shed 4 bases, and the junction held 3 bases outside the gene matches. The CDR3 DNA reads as TGTGCCACCAGTACCGGGACTAGCGGGTACAATGAGCAGTTCTTC. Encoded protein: CATSTGTSGYNEQFF.

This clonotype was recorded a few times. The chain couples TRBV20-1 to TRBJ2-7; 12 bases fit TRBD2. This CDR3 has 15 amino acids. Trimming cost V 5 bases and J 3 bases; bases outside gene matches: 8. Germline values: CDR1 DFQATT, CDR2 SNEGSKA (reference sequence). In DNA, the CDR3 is TGCAGTGCTCGACTAGCGGGAGATCTTGACTACGAGCAGTACTTC. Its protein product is CSARLAGDLDYEQYF.

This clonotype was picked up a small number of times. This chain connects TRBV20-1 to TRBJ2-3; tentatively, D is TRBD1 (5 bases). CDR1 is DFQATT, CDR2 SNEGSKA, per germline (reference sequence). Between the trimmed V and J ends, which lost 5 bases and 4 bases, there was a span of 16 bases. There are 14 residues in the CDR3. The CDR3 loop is CSAPPVLGADTQYF. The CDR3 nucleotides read TGCAGTGCTCCGCCGGTTTTAGGGGCAGATACGCAGTATTTT.

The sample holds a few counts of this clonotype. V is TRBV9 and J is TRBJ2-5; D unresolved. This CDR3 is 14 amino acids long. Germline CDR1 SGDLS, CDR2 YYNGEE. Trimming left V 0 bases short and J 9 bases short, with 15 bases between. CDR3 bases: TGTGCCAGCAGCGTAGGAGAACCAGGCGGCGCCCAGTACTTC. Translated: CASSVGEPGGAQYF. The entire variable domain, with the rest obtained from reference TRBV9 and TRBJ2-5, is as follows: DSGVTQTPKHLITATGQRVTLRCSPRSGDLSVYWYQQSLDQGLQFLIQYYNGEERAKGNILERFSAQQFPDLHSELNLSSLELGDSALYFCASSVGEPGGAQYFGPGTRLLVL.

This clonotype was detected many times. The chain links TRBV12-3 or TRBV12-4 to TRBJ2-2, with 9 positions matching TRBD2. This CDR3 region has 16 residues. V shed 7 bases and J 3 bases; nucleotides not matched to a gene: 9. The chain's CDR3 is CASTFSGSGDTGELFF. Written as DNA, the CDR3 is TGTGCCAGCACTTTTAGCGGGAGTGGGGACACCGGGGAGCTGTTTTTT.